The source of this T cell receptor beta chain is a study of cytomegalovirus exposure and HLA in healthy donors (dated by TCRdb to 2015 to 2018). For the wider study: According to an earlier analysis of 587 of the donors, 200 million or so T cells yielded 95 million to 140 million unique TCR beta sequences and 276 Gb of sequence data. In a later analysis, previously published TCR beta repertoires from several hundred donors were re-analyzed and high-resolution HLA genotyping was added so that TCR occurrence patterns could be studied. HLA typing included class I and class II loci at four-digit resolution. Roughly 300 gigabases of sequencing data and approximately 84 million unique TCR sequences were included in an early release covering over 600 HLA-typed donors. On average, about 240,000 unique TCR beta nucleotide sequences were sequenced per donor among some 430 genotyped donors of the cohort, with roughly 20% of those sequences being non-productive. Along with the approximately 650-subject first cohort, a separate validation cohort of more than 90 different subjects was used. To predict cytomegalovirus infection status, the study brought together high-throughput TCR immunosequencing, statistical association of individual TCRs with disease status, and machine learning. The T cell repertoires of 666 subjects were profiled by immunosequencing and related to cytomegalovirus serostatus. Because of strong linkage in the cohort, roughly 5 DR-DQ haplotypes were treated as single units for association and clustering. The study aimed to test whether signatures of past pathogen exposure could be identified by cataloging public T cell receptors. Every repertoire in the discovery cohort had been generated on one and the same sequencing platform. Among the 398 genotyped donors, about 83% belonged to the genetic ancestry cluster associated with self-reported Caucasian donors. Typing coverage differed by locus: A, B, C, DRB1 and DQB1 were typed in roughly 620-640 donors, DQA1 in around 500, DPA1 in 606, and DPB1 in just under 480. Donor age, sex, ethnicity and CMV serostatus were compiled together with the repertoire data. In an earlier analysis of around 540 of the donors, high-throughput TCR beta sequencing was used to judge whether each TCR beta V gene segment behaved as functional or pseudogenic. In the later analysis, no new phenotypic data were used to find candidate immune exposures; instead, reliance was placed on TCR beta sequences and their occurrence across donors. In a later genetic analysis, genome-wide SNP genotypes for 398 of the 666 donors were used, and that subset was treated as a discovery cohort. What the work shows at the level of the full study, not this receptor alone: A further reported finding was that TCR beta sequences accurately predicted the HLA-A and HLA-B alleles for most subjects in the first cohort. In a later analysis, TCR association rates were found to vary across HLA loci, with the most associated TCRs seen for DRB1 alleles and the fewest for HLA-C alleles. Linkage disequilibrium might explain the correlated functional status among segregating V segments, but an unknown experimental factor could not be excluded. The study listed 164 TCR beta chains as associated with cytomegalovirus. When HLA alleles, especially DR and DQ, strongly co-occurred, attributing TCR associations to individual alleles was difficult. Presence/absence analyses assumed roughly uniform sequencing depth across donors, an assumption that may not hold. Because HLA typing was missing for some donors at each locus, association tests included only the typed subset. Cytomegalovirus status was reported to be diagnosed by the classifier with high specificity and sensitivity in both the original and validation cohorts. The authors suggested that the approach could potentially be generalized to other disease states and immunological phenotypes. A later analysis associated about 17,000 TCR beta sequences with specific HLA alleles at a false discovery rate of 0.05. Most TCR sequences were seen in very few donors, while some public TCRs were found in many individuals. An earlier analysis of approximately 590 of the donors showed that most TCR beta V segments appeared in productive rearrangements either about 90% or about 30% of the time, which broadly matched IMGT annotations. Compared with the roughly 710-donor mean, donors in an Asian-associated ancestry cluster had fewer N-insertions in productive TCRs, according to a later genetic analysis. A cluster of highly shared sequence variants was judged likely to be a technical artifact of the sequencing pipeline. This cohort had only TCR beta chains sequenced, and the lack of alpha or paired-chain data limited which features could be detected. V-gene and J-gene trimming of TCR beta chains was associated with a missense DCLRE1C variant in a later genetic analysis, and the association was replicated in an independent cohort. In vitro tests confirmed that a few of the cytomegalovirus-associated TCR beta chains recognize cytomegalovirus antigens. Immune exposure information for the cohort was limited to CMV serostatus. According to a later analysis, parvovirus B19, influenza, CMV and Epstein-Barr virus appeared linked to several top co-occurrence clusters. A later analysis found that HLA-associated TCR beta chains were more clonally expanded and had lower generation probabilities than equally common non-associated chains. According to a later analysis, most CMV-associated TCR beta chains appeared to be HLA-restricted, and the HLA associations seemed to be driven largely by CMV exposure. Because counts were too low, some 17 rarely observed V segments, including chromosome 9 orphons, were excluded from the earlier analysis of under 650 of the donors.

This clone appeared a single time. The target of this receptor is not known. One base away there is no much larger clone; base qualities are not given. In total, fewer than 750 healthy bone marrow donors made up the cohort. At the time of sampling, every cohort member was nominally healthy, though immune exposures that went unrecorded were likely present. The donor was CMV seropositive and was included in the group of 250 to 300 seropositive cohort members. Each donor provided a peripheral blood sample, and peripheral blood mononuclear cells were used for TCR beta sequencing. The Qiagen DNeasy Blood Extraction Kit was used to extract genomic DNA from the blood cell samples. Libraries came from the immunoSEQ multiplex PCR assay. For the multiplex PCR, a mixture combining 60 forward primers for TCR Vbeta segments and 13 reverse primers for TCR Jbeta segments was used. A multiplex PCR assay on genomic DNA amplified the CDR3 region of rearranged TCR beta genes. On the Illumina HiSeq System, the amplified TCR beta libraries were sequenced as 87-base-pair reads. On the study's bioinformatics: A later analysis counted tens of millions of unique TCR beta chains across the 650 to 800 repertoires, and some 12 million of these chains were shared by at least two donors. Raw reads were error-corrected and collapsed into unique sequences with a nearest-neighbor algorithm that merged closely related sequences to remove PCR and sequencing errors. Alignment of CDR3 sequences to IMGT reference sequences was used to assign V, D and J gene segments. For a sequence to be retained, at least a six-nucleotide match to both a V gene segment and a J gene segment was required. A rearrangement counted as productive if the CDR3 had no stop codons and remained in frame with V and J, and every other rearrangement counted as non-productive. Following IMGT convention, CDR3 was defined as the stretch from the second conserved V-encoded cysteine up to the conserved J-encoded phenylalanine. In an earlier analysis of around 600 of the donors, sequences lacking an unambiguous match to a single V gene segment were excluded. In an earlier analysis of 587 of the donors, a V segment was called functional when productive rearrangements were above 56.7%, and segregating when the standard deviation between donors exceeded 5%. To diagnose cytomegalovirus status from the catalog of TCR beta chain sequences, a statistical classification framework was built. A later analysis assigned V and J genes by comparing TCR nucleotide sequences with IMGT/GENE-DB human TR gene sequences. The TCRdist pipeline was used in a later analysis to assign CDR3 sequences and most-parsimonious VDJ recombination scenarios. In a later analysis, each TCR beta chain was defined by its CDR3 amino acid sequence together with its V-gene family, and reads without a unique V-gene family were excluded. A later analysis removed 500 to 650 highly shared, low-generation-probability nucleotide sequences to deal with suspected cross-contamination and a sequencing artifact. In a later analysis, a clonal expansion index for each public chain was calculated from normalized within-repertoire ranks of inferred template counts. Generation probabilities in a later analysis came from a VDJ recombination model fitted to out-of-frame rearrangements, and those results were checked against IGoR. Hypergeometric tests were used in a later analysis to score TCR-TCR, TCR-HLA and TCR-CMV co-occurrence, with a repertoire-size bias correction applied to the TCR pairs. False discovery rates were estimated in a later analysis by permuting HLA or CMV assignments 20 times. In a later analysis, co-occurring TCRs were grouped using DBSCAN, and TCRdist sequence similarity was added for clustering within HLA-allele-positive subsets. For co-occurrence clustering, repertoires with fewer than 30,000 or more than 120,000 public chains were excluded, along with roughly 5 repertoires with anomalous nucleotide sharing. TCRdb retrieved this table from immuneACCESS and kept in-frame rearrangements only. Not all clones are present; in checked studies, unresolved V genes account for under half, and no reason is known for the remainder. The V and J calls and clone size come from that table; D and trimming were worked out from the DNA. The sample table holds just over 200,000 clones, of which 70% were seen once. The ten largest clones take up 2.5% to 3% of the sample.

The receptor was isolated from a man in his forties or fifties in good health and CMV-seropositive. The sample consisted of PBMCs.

The nucleotide sequence reads TGTGCCAGCAGCTTAGGACTAGCCCACGGGGATACGCAGTATTTT. This codes for CASSLGLAHGDTQYF. The chain uses TRBV7-2 and TRBJ2-3; 7 of the junction bases match TRBD2. According to the germline V gene, CDR1 reads SGHTA and CDR2 reads FQGNSA. Reading from cysteine to phenylalanine, the CDR3 counts 15 amino acids. The kept DNA is CDR3 alone, 45 bases in frame from the first base. V trim: 1 base; J trim: 6 bases; unmatched bases: 7.